The 15 T cell receptor beta chains reported below all come from one sample, sequenced in a study of OX40 agonist ivuxolimab in advanced cancers. Repertoires were generated with immunoSEQ multiplex PCR, while TCRdb's copy carries only in-frame clones and drops some. The table shows around 21,000 clones, with 83% occurring only once. The sequenced sample was CD4+ or CD8+ T cells sorted from blood, obtained in a trial of the OX40 agonist ivuxolimab. Receptors were obtained from an adult with an advanced solid tumor such as melanoma, head and neck, liver or kidney cancer.

The chain recombines TRBV23-1 with TRBJ2-7; D remains ambiguous. TRBV23-1 is recorded as an ORF, its role being uncertain. The CDR3 contains 10 residues. The V gene lost 4 bases and the J gene lost 3 bases, with 1 base spanning the gap. In DNA form, the CDR3 reads TGCGCCAGCAGTCTCTACGAGCAGTACTTC. It codes for CASSLYEQYF.

The chain combines TRBV7-2 with TRBJ2-7; D gene unclear. CDR3 length equals 12 residues. Germline assignment: CDR1 SGHTA and CDR2 FQGNSA. V was cut by 4 bases and J by 3 bases, with 7 bases left in between. The CDR3 coding sequence is TGTGCCAGCAGCTCCCGCGGCTACGAGCAGTACTTC. Its translation is CASSSRGYEQYF.

This sequence joins TRBV7-6 and TRBJ1-3, with no clear D. The V end lost 1 base, the J end lost 8 bases, and 3 bases lay between the germline ends. This CDR3 comprises 11 residues. The germline V gene has CDR1 SGHVS and CDR2 FNYEAQ. CDR3 residues: CASSLGDTIYF. The CDR3 DNA sequence: TGTGCCAGCAGCTTAGGAGACACCATATATTTT.

This chain joins TRBV5-6 and TRBJ2-2; perhaps TRBD1 as D (6 bases). V lost 1 base and J lost 4, with 14 bases in between. The CDR3 is 16 amino acids. CDR1 and CDR2 (germline): SGHDT, YYEEEE. The CDR3 is CASSLFMGAGTGELFF. Written as DNA, the CDR3 is TGTGCCAGCAGCTTGTTTATGGGGGCGGGCACCGGGGAGCTGTTTTTT.

The chain recombines TRBV13 with TRBJ1-1, with a tentative D call TRBD1 (5 bases). The germline V and J ends were trimmed by 5 bases and 0 bases, with 13 bases remaining between them. The CDR3 consists of 15 residues. Germline values: CDR1 PRHDT, CDR2 FYEKMQ (reference sequence). CDR3 in amino acids: CASSGGTDVNTEAFF. The CDR3 DNA sequence: TGTGCCAGCAGCGGGGGGACGGACGTGAACACTGAAGCTTTCTTT.

Points on this clone: In the same sample, other DNA sequences code for this CDR3. The V call is TRBV11-2, the J call TRBJ1-1; D is possibly TRBD1 (5 bases). This CDR3 region has 12 residues. Germline CDR1 and CDR2: SGHAT and FQNNGV. V was pared by 6 bases and J by 4 bases, with 9 bases between. The CDR3 is CASRLGGTEAFF. CDR3 nucleotide sequence: TGTGCCAGCAGGCTCGGGGGCACTGAAGCTTTCTTT.

The chain joins TRBV7-6 to TRBJ2-7; TRBD2 agrees at 7 bases. The germline gives CDR1 SGHVS, CDR2 FNYEAQ. The CDR3 sequence is 14 residues long. The V gene end was trimmed by 5 bases and the J gene end by 6 bases; junction bases not matched to a gene: 10. The CDR3 sequence is CASSPAGLFSEQYF. As DNA, the CDR3 is TGTGCCAGCAGCCCAGCGGGACTTTTTTCCGAGCAGTACTTC.

J is TRBJ2-7 and V is TRBV27; tentative D call: TRBD1 (6 bases). The CDR3 sequence is 14 residues long. From germline, CDR1 is MNHEY and CDR2 SMNVEV (reference sequence). Between the trimmed V and J ends, which lost 6 bases and 2 bases, there was a span of 14 bases. The CDR3 protein is CASRTDRIPYEQYF. In nucleotides, the CDR3 is TGTGCCAGCAGGACCGACAGGATACCCTACGAGCAGTACTTC.

The chain couples TRBV7-9 to TRBJ2-1; TRBD1 aligns across 9 bases. Trimming cost V 5 bases and J 3 bases; bases outside gene matches: 5. Germline V gene data show CDR1 as SEHNR and CDR2 as FQNEAQ (reference sequence). The CDR3 contains 15 residues. CDR3: CASSLPGQGYNEQFF. Written as DNA, the CDR3 is TGTGCCAGCAGCCTCCCGGGACAGGGCTACAATGAGCAGTTCTTC.

The J gene is TRBJ2-6, the V gene TRBV6-1; D unclear. Germline V CDR1 and CDR2: MNHNS, SASEGT. Trimming stripped 8 bases from V and 0 bases from J, with 8 bases between. The CDR3 has 14 residues. The CDR3 DNA reads TGTGCCAGCGGGCGAACCTCTGGGGCCAACGTCCTGACTTTC. Its translation: CASGRTSGANVLTF.

The sample holds one count of this clone. This chain uses TRBV7-8 with TRBJ2-2; D possibly uses TRBD1 or TRBD2 (7 bases each). Trimming stripped 10 bases from V and 5 bases from J, with 11 bases between. Germline assignment: CDR1 SGHVS and CDR2 FQNEAQ. The CDR3 runs to 12 residues. This chain's CDR3 is CAIQGGTGELFF. Written as DNA, the CDR3 is TGTGCCATCCAGGGGGGGACCGGGGAGCTGTTTTTT.

The chain carries TRBV11-2 and TRBJ2-7; maybe TRBD1 (6 bases). Germline CDR1 and CDR2: SGHAT and FQNNGV. V was clipped by 2 bases and J by 6 bases, with 11 bases between them. CDR3 length equals 13 residues. The CDR3 DNA reads TGTGCCAGCAGCTTACCAGGGGCTCCCGAGCAGTACTTC. Its protein product is CASSLPGAPEQYF.

The rearrangement links TRBV7-9 to TRBJ2-5, with 7 bases fitting TRBD2. CDR1 and CDR2 from the germline V gene are SEHNR and FQNEAQ (reference sequence). V lost 7 bases to trimming and J lost 2 bases; unmatched junction nucleotides: 7. CDR3 size: 14 residues. The CDR3 DNA reads TGTGCCAGCACCCCCGGGACTACACAAGAGACCCAGTACTTC. This translates into CASTPGTTQETQYF.

This clone was seen just once. This chain links TRBV5-5 with TRBJ1-1; unclear D gene. Looked up from germline, CDR1 is SGHKS and CDR2 is YYEKEE (reference sequence). Trimming shortened V by 4 bases and J by 4 bases, and 11 bases separated the two germline ends. This CDR3 has 13 residues. The CDR3 nucleotides read TGTGCCAGCAGCCCCGGGATTAGCACTGAAGCTTTCTTT. It encodes CASSPGISTEAFF.

V gene TRBV6-5 combines with J gene TRBJ1-1; D is perhaps TRBD1 (6 bases). The CDR3 is made up of 14 amino acids. Trimming shortened V by 10 bases and J by 3 bases, and 18 bases separated the two germline ends. Germline CDR1 MNHEY, CDR2 SVGAGI. Here the CDR3 DNA reads TGTGCCATCACAGGGTCCAGGATGTACACTGAAGCTTTCTTT. Residues: CAITGSRMYTEAFF.